Included here is one T cell receptor beta chain sequence, with context. Antigen specificity is unknown. Sequencing used immunoSEQ multiplex PCR; TCRdb keeps in-frame clones, though not all of them. The data show 2 million to 2.5 million clones, almost 96% seen once. V was pared by 1 base and J by 5 bases, with 18 bases between. Germline values: CDR1 ENHRY, CDR2 SYGVKD. CDR3 length: 16 residues. The data are from a study of shared clonotypes between healthy human individuals. Study in general: Those who served as donors were a couple of women and a few men between the ages of 18 and 49. Notes on the study in general: Donor clonotype sharing was expected to depend on sequencing depth. Sequencing of the sorted subsets was shown by rarefaction to be incomplete despite large depth.

The source of this sequence is a man between 18 and 29 years old in good health. The chain is built from TRBV10-3 and TRBJ2-7; D may correspond to TRBD1 or TRBD2 (6 bases each). The material sequenced was naive CD4+ T cells sorted from blood. Specified subset: CD45RA+ positively selected. The CDR3 loop is CAISEFGGGLGNEQYF. The CDR3 region has the DNA TGTGCCATCAGTGAGTTTGGTGGGGGGCTAGGAAACGAGCAGTACTTC.